Shown below are 21 T cell receptor beta chains from a single sample sequenced in a study of OX40 agonist ivuxolimab in advanced cancers. Repertoires were generated with immunoSEQ multiplex PCR, while TCRdb's copy carries only in-frame clones and drops some. Among roughly 100,000 clones listed, 90% were seen once. This material consisted of CD4+ or CD8+ T cells sorted from blood, taken in a trial of the OX40 agonist ivuxolimab. The receptors here all came from an adult with an advanced solid tumor such as melanoma, head and neck, liver or kidney cancer.

The J gene is TRBJ2-2, the V gene TRBV6-4; TRBD2 matches at 10 bases. The CDR3 spans 16 residues. V lost 4 bases and J lost 5; bases outside the gene matches: 7. The V gene's germline CDR1 is MRHNA and CDR2 SNTAGT. CDR3 bases: TGTGCCAGCAGTGCCCTAGCGGGAGTGAATACCGGGGAGCTGTTTTTT. Amino acid sequence: CASSALAGVNTGELFF.

The chain combines TRBV5-1 with TRBJ2-1; TRBD1 matches at 8 bases. V shed 4 bases, J shed 7 bases, and the junction held 7 bases outside the gene matches. Per the germline V gene, CDR1 is SGHRS and CDR2 is YFSETQ. The CDR3 runs 14 residues. The CDR3 sequence: CASSIGQGGNEQFF. CDR3 sequence (DNA): TGCGCCAGCAGCATCGGACAGGGTGGTAATGAGCAGTTCTTC.

This sequence joins TRBV28 and TRBJ2-7, with D hard to call. CDR1 MDHEN and CDR2 SYDVKM come from the germline V gene. The CDR3 is 14 residues long. Trimming took 1 base from V and 2 from J, leaving 9 bases between them. The CDR3 coding sequence is TGTGCCAGCAGTTTATATTCAGGAACCTACGAGCAGTACTTC. Protein product: CASSLYSGTYEQYF.

V gene TRBV27 combines with J gene TRBJ2-3; TRBD2 matches 8 bases. This CDR3 is 18 amino acids long. With 3 bases clipped from V and 1 base from J, the junction kept 12 bases outside the gene matches. CDR1 MNHEY and CDR2 SMNVEV come from the germline V gene (reference sequence). The CDR3 region has the DNA TGTGCCAGCAGTTTCGGCCCAAGGCTAGCGGGCCGCACAGATACGCAGTATTTT. Translated, it gives CASSFGPRLAGRTDTQYF.

V is TRBV5-1 and J is TRBJ2-5; 8 bases are a match to TRBD2. Germline CDR1 is SGHRS and CDR2 is YFSETQ. Germline trimming cut 2 bases from V and 1 base from J; bases unmatched to any gene: 1. The CDR3 is made up of 14 amino acids. CDR3 bases: TGCGCCAGCAGCTTCCTAGCGGGCCAAGAGACCCAGTACTTC. Amino acids: CASSFLAGQETQYF.

V usage is TRBV18 and J usage is TRBJ2-2; possible D gene TRBD1, 6 bases. The CDR3 loop spans 16 amino acids. CDR1 is KGHSH and CDR2 is LQKENI in the germline V gene. V lost 0 bases to trimming and J lost 4 bases, with 12 bases between them. The CDR3 DNA reads TGTGCCAGCTCACCACCGAACAGGGTGGGCACCGGGGAGCTGTTTTTT. Translation: CASSPPNRVGTGELFF.

Only one count was recorded for this clone. The chain employs TRBV5-1 and TRBJ1-6; D call uncertain. Germline V lookup: CDR1 SGHRS, CDR2 YFSETQ. The V end lost 0 bases, the J end lost 8 bases, and 6 bases lay between the germline ends. The CDR3 covers 13 residues. For the CDR3, the DNA is TGCGCCAGCAGCTTGGGCCACGATTCACCCCTCCACTTT. Translated: CASSLGHDSPLHF.

The V call is TRBV5-1, the J call TRBJ1-1; D perhaps matches TRBD1 (5 bases). CDR1 SGHRS and CDR2 YFSETQ come from the germline V gene. The CDR3 totals 16 residues. Trimming removed 5 bases from V and 3 bases from J, with 20 bases in between. CDR3 in DNA: TGCGCCAGCAGACCGCAGGGAATTGGAATGTACACTGAAGCTTTCTTT. Amino acid sequence: CASRPQGIGMYTEAFF.

This clone was observed a single time. The genes are TRBV10-3 and TRBJ2-3; 7 bases align to TRBD2. CDR1 is ENHRY, CDR2 SYGVKD, per germline. CDR3 length equals 14 residues. V trimming: 2 bases; J trimming: 1 base; junction bases outside the gene matches: 0. CDR3 residues: CAISETSGTDTQYF. DNA of the CDR3: TGTGCCATCAGTGAGACTAGCGGCACAGATACGCAGTATTTT.

V and J are TRBV6-1 and TRBJ1-5; no firm D call. Between the trimmed V and J ends, which lost 3 bases and 0 bases, there was a span of 6 bases. CDR1 and CDR2 from the germline V gene are MNHNS and SASEGT. The CDR3 length is 14 residues. The CDR3 bases are TGTGCCAGCAGTGATACGGGTAGCAATCAGCCCCAGCATTTT. Translation gives CASSDTGSNQPQHF.

This clone came up a few times. The chain couples TRBV2 to TRBJ1-2; D is undetermined. The CDR3 consists of 9 residues. Between the trimmed V and J ends, which lost 9 bases and 7 bases, there was a span of 6 bases. Germline lookup yields CDR1 SNHLY and CDR2 FYNNEI. The CDR3 sequence is CARSPGYTF. The DNA for the CDR3 is TGTGCCAGAAGTCCTGGCTACACCTTC.

V gene TRBV18 combines with J gene TRBJ1-4; D ambiguous. V lost 6 bases to trimming and J lost 5 bases, with 16 bases between them. The germline V gene has CDR1 KGHSH and CDR2 LQKENI. The CDR3 has 15 residues. CDR3 in amino acids: CASSRTLELNEKLFF. The CDR3 region has the DNA TGTGCCAGCTCGAGAACCTTGGAGTTAAATGAAAAACTGTTTTTT. Complete variable domain (other parts from reference TRBV18 and TRBJ1-4): NAGVMQNPRHLVRRRGQEARLRCSPMKGHSHVYWYRQLPEEGLKFMVYLQKENIIDESGMPKERFSAEFPKEGPSILRIQQVVRGDSAAYFCASSRTLELNEKLFFGSGTQLSVL.

The chain joins TRBV10-1 to TRBJ2-7; D is uncertain. Germline values: CDR1 WNHNN, CDR2 SYGVQD (reference sequence). Deletions cut 2 bases from V and 2 bases from J, with 7 bases between. CDR3 length equals 13 residues. CDR3 DNA sequence: TGCGCCAGCAGTGAGAACTTAGCCTACGAGCAGTACTTC. Translating it yields CASSENLAYEQYF.

The gene calls are TRBV5-1 and TRBJ2-3, with 13 bases fitting TRBD2. There are 16 residues in the CDR3. In germline, CDR1 is SGHRS, CDR2 YFSETQ. V trimming: 6 bases; J trimming: 5 bases; junction bases outside the gene matches: 9. The CDR3 loop is CASIKGTSGVEDTQYF. As DNA, the CDR3 is TGCGCCAGCATCAAGGGGACTAGCGGGGTTGAAGATACGCAGTATTTT. The variable domain in full, with the rest retrieved from reference TRBV5-1 and TRBJ2-3, is KAGVTQTPRYLIKTRGQQVTLSCSPISGHRSVSWYQQTPGQGLQFLFEYFSETQRNKGNFPGRFSGRQFSNSRSEMNVSTLELGDSALYLCASIKGTSGVEDTQYFGPGTRLTVL.

V is TRBV6-1 and J is TRBJ1-2; 9 nucleotides line up with TRBD1. The V gene's germline CDR1 is MNHNS and CDR2 SASEGT. V trimming: 10 bases; J trimming: 5 bases; junction bases outside the gene matches: 8. The CDR3 is made up of 13 amino acids. The CDR3 spells CAIRDRAGYGYTF. The CDR3 DNA reads TGTGCCATCAGGGACAGGGCGGGGTATGGCTACACCTTC.

The V and J genes are TRBV30 and TRBJ1-2, with D possibly TRBD1 on 5 matching bases. CDR3 length equals 14 residues. Per the germline V gene, CDR1 is GTSNPN and CDR2 is SVGIG (reference sequence). V was clipped by 3 bases and J by 4 bases, with 15 bases between them. The CDR3 DNA sequence: TGTGCCTGGAGATCCGTCGGGGCTTTCTATGGCTACACCTTC. Its translation is CAWRSVGAFYGYTF. Based on the CDR3 plus reference TRBV30 and TRBJ1-2, the full variable domain is SQTIHQWPATLVQPVGSPLSLECTVEGTSNPNLYWYRQAAGRGLQLLFYSVGIGQISSEVPQNLSASRPQDRQFILSSKKLLLSDSGFYLCAWRSVGAFYGYTFGSGTRLTVV.

This clone was recorded once. The chain is built from TRBV18 and TRBJ2-1; D remains ambiguous. CDR1 is KGHSH and CDR2 is LQKENI in the germline V gene. The CDR3 runs to 16 residues. Trimming took 3 bases from V and 3 from J, leaving 15 bases between them. CDR3 loop: CASSPHVASIYNEQFF. The CDR3, as DNA: TGTGCCAGCTCACCCCACGTGGCCTCGATCTACAATGAGCAGTTCTTC.

This chain uses TRBV19 with TRBJ1-1; D is possibly TRBD1 (6 bases). The CDR3 consists of 13 residues. Germline V CDR1 and CDR2: LNHDA, SQIVND (reference sequence). The ends were cut back, 8 bases at V and 2 bases at J, with 12 bases in the middle. The CDR3 nucleotides are TGTGCCAGTGGCCGGGACACCAACACTGAAGCTTTCTTT. Amino acid sequence: CASGRDTNTEAFF.

The chain has TRBV27 and TRBJ2-7; D assignment may be TRBD1 or TRBD2 (5 bases each). The V and J ends lost 3 bases and 2 bases respectively, with 11 bases between them. Germline CDR1 MNHEY, CDR2 SMNVEV (reference sequence). The CDR3 is 14 amino acids. The CDR3 sequence: CASSLVGDTYEQYF. The CDR3 bases are TGTGCCAGCAGTTTGGTGGGGGATACCTACGAGCAGTACTTC.

The chain employs TRBV9 and TRBJ1-1, with 7 bases matching TRBD1. This CDR3 is built from 14 residues. Germline CDR1 SGDLS, CDR2 YYNGEE. V lost 4 bases to trimming and J lost 1 base; unmatched junction nucleotides: 4. The CDR3 DNA reads TGTGCCAGCAGCCCCGGGACAGCGAACACTGAAGCTTTCTTT. Amino acid sequence: CASSPGTANTEAFF.

This chain uses TRBV5-4 with TRBJ2-1, with 9 nucleotides matching TRBD2. CDR3 length: 15 amino acids. CDR1 SGHNT and CDR2 YYREEE come from the germline V gene (reference sequence). V dropped 7 bases and J dropped 0; count of bases not matched to a gene: 5. CDR3 loop: CASRKAGGSYNEQFF. CDR3 coding DNA: TGTGCCAGCCGGAAAGCGGGGGGCTCCTACAATGAGCAGTTCTTC.